The clone carrying this T cell receptor beta chain appeared once. As yet, its antigen is unknown. The germline V and J ends were trimmed by 6 bases and 4 bases, with 12 bases remaining between them. The CDR3 is 13 residues long. CDR1 is SGHTA, CDR2 FQGNSA, per germline. Single viable CD3+CD4+CD8-CD45RO+ cells were sorted as the memory CD4+ T cells. TCRdb's table, derived via immunoSEQ multiplex PCR, lists solely in-frame clones and lacks some. The sample contains about 56,000 clones, 82% of which appear only once. This sample is part of a study of memory CD4+ T cells and cytomegalovirus serostatus. Across the study: This sample comes from healthy Belgian adults, eight or nine CMV seropositive, around 26 seronegative.

Overall study results and limits: The CMV-associated TCR signature appears largely within the CD4+ memory repertoire. About two fifths of the roughly 150 known CMV-associated TCRbeta sequences appeared in CD4+ memory.

The sequenced material came from memory CD4+ T cells from blood. The receptor was isolated from an adult in good health and CMV-seronegative. The chain combines TRBV7-2 with TRBJ1-2; D is unresolved. The DNA of the CDR3 is TGTGCCAGCAGTCGCGGGTCGACCTATGGCTACACCTTC. Its translation is CASSRGSTYGYTF.